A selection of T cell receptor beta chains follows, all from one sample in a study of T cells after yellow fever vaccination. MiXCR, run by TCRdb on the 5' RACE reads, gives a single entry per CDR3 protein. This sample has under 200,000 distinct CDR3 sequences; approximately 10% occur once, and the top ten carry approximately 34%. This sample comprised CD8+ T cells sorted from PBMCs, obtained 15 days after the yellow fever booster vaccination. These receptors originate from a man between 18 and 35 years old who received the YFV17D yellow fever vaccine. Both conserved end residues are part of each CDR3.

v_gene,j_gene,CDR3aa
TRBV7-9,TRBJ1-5,CASSGTGVNQPQHF
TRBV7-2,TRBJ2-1,CASSLAYPGSVMYNEQFF
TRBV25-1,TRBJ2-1,CASSAPRGPTPGSYNEQFF
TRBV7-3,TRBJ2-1,CASSPSGGGYNEQFF
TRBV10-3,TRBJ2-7,CAISVGTASSYEQYF
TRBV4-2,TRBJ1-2,CASSQDDYYGYTF
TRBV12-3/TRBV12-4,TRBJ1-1,CASTLGRMNTEAFF
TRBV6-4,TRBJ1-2,CASSETGQGYGYTF
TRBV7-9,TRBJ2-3,CASSLSISGETDTQYF
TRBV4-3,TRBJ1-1,CASSTRVATGTEAFF
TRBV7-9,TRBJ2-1,CASSALGQGRGDEQFF
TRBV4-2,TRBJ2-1,CASSLSGSGRENEQFF
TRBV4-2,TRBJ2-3,CASSQEQGQGLDTQYF
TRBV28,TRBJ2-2,CASSLKRPVYTGELFF
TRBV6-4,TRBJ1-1,CASSDSGAPGTEAFF
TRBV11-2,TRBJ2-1,CASSFRPPSAYNEQFF
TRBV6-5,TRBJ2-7,CASSHGQGPYEQYF
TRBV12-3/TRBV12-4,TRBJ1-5,CASTSPDRGNQPQHF
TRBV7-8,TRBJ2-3,CASSLMRGASDTQYF
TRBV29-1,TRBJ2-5,CSVVNRGLGETQYF
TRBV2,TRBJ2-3,CATREGTGALRDTQYF
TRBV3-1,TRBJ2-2,CASSQESKGDPNTGELFF
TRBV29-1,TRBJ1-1,CSVPQGPMNTEAFF
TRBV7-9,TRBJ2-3,CASSLAGTAITDTQYF
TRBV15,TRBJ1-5,CATSRDLAGQPQHF
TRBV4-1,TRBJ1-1,CASSQDPDGNTEAFF
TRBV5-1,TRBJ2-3,CASSPTGWTDGTDTQYF
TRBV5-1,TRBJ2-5,CASSGTAPETQYF
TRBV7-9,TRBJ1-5,CASSSGGGGDQPQHF
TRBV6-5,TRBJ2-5,CASSEGAGGETQYF
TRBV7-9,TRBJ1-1,CASSLIVAMNTEAFF
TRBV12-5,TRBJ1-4,CASGLVLSDRGNWTNEKLFF
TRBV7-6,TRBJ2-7,CASSPYRGYEQYF
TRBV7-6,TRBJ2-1,CASSPLEGDEQFF
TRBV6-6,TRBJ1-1,CASSYGTGNTEAFF
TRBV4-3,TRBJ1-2,CASSQDTGVGSYGYTF
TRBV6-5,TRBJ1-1,CASPPGGTEAFF
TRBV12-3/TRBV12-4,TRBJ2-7,CASSLGTGGWYEQYF
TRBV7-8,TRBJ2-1,CASSPRRLAGGNEQFF
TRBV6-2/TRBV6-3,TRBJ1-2,CASSLLTGNGQYGYTF
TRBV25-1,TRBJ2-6,CASSEPTDRDRSGANVLTF
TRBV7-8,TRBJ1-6,CASSVPLQESSYNSPLHF
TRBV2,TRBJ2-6,CASSYRDSAVSGANVLTF
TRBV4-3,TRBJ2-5,CASSQTYPRGYQETQYF
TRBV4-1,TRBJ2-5,CASSQDPAGGLKTQYF
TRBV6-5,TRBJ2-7,CASSYAQGSYEQYF
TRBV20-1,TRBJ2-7,CSASGRTGGNSYEQYF
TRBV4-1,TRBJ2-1,CASSQDVGTGFYNEQFF